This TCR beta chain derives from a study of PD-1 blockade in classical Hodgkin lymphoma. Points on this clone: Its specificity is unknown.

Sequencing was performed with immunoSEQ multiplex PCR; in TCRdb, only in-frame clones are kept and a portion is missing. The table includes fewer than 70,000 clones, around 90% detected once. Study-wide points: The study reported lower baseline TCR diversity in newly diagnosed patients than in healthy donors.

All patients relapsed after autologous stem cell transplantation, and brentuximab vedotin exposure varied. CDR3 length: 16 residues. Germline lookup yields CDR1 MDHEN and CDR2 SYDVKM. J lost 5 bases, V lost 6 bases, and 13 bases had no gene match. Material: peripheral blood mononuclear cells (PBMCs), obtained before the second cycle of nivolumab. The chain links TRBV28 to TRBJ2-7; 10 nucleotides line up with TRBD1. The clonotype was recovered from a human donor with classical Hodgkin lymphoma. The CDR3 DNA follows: TGTGCCAGCAGCTCTCCCCGGGACAGGGGCCGGGACGAGCAGTACTTC. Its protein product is CASSSPRDRGRDEQYF.